This T cell receptor beta chain stems from a study of T cells after yellow fever vaccination. General observations from the study: Sorted memory subsets showed almost no vaccine-responding clonotypes on day 0.

This clonotype was detected ten times or more. One entry per CDR3 protein results from TCRdb running MiXCR on the 5' RACE reads. The data contain tens of thousands of distinct CDR3 sequences, approximately 5% of them singletons. Sample: PBMCs, either bulk or a sorted T-cell subset (CD4+, CD8+, memory, or dextramer-sorted; not recorded which), taken 15 days after the yellow fever booster vaccination. The origin of this receptor is a man aged 25 to 40 who received the YFV17D yellow fever vaccine.

The CDR3 loop reads CASSQDHPSYNEQFF. In DNA form, the CDR3 reads TGTGCCAGCAGCCAAGATCATCCTAGCTACAATGAGCAGTTCTTC. The V gene is TRBV14, the J gene TRBJ2-1, with no clear D. The germline V and J ends were trimmed by 0 bases and 3 bases, with 9 bases remaining between them. The CDR3 length is 15 residues. CDR1 is SGHDN and CDR2 is FVKESK in the germline V gene.